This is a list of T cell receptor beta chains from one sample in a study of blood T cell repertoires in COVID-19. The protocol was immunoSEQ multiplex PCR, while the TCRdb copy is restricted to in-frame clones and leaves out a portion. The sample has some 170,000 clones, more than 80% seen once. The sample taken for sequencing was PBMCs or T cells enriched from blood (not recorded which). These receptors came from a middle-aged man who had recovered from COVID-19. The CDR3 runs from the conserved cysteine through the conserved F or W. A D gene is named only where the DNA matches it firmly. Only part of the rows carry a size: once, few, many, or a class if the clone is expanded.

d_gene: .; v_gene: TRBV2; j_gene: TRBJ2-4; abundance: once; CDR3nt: TGTGCCAGCAGCTCGGAGGGCAGCTTTATAGCCAAAAACATTCAGTACTTC; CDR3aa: CASSSEGSFIAKNIQYF
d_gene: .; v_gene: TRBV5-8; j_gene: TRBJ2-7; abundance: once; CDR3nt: TGTGCCAGCAGCTTGAAGGCCGAGACTCACGAGCAGTACTTC; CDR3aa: CASSLKAETHEQYF
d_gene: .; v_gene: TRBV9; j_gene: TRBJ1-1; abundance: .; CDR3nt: TGTGCCAGCAGCCCCCCGTGGGGGGAGAGCGCTTTCTTT; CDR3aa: CASSPPWGESAFF
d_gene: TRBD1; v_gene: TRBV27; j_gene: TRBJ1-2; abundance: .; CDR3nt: TGTGCCAGCAGTTTATCGCGGGACAGTTTCTATGGCTACACCTTC; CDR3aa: CASSLSRDSFYGYTF
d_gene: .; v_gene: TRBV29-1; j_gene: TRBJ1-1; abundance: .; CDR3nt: TGCAGCGGCGGGTACACTGAAGCTTTCTTT; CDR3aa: CSGGYTEAFF
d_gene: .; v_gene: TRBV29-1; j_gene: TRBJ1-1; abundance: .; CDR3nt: TGCAGCGTTGCGCCTAGGATGAGGGACACTGAAGCTTTCTTT; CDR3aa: CSVAPRMRDTEAFF
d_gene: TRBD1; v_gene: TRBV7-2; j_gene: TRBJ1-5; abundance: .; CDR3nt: TGTGCCAGCAGCTTTGACAGGGTTCAGCCCCAGCATTTT; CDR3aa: CASSFDRVQPQHF
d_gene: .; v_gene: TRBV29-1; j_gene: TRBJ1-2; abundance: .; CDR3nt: TGCAGCGTTGAACCCCAGGGGCTTCTCTATGGCTACACCTTC; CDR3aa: CSVEPQGLLYGYTF
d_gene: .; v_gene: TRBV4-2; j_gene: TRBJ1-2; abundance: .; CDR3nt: TGTGCCAGCAGCCAAGATGCAGCCGAGGACTATGGCTACACCTTC; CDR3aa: CASSQDAAEDYGYTF
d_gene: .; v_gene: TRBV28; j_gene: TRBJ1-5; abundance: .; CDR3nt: TGTGCCAGCAGCCCCGGACAGCTGAATCAGCCCCAGCATTTT; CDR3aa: CASSPGQLNQPQHF
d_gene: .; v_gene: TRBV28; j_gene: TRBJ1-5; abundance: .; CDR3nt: TGTGCCAGTGGATCGGGACACGGGTTGGGGTATAGCAATCAGCCCCAGCATTTT; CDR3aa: CASGSGHGLGYSNQPQHF
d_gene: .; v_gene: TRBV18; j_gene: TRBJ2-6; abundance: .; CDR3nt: TGTGCCAGCTCCCCCAGGCAGTTTACGCTCAGCTCTGGGGCCAACGTCCTGACTTTC; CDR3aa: CASSPRQFTLSSGANVLTF
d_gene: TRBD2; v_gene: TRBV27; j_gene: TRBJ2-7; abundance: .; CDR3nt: TGTGCCAGCAGTTCGCTAGCGGGAGGCTACGAGCAGTACTTC; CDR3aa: CASSSLAGGYEQYF
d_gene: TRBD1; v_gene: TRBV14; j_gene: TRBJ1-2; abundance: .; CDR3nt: TGTGCCAGCAGCCCGTCAGGGGGCGCATACGGCTACACCTTC; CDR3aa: CASSPSGGAYGYTF
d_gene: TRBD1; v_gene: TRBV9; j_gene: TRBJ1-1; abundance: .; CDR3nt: TGTGCCAGCAGCCCCCGGGACAGGGAGGGGGCTTTCTTT; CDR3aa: CASSPRDREGAFF
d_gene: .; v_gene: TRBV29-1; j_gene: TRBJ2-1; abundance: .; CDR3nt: TGCAGCGGGGGGGAATGGACACGGCAGCAGTTCTTC; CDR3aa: CSGGEWTRQQFF
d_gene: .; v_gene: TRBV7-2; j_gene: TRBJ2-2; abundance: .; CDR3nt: TGTGCCAGCAGGGAGGGTGCCGGGGAGCTGTTTTTT; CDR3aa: CASREGAGELFF
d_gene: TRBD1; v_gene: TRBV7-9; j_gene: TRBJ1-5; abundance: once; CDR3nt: TGTGCCAGCAGTCTTGACAGGGAAGAGGGTCAGCCCCAGCATTTT; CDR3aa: CASSLDREEGQPQHF
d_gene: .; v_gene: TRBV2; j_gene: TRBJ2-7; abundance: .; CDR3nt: TGTGCCAGCAGTTCCTTGGAGGGAAGCGAGCAGTACTTC; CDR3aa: CASSSLEGSEQYF
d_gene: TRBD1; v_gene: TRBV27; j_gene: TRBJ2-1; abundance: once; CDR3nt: TGTGCCAGCAGAGTGTGGGACAGGGGTAACAATGAGCAGTTCTTC; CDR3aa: CASRVWDRGNNEQFF
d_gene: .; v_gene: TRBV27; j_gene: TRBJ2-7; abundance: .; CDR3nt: TGTGCCAGCAGTCGCCGGGGACATAGCTCCTACGAGCAGTACTTC; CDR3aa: CASSRRGHSSYEQYF
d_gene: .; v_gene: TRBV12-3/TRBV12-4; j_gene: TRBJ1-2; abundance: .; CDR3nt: TGTGCCAGCAGCCCTGGGGCCCCGTATGGCTACACCTTC; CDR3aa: CASSPGAPYGYTF
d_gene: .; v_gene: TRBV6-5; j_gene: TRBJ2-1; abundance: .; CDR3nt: TGTGCCAGCAGTTACTCGACCGGGGGACTCTACAATGAGCAGTTCTTC; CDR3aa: CASSYSTGGLYNEQFF
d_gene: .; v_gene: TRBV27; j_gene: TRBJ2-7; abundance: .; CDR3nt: TGTGCCAGCAGTTTGGAGCTAGGATACGAGCAGTACTTC; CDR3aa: CASSLELGYEQYF
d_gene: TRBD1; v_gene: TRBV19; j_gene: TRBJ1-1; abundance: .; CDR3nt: TGTGCCAGTAGGATAGGGACAGGGGGCTGGGGCACTGAAGCTTTCTTT; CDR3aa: CASRIGTGGWGTEAFF
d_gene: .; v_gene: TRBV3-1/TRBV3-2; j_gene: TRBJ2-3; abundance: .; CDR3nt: TGTGCCAGCAGCCAAGGGGCCCAGAGCACAGATACGCAGTATTTT; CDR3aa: CASSQGAQSTDTQYF
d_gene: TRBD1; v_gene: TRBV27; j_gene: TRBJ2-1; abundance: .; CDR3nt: TGTGCCAGCAAAGCCGGGACAGCCTACAATGAGCAGTTCTTC; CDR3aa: CASKAGTAYNEQFF
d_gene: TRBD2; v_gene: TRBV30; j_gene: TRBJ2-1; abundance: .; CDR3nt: TGTGCCTGGAGTGAGTTAGCGGGAGTCGATCAGTTCTTC; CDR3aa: CAWSELAGVDQFF
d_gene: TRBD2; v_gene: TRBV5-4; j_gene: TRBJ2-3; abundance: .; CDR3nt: TGTGCCAGCAGCCCACCCCGACTAGCGGCCACAGATACGCAGTATTTT; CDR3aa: CASSPPRLAATDTQYF
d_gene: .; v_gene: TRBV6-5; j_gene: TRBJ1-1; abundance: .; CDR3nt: TGTGCCAGCAGTTATGCCGTGGCGGACACTGAAGCTTTCTTT; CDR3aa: CASSYAVADTEAFF
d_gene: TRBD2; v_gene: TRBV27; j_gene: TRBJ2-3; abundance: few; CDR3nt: TGTGCCAGCAGTTTATACGTAGCGGGAGGCACAGATACGCAGTATTTT; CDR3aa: CASSLYVAGGTDTQYF
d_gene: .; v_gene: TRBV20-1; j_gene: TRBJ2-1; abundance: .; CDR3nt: TGCAGTGCCCCGGACAATGAGCAGTTCTTC; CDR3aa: CSAPDNEQFF
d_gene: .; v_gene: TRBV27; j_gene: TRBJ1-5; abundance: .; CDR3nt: TGTGCCAGCAGTCCCGAACAGATTCTGCCCCAGCATTTT; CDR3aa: CASSPEQILPQHF
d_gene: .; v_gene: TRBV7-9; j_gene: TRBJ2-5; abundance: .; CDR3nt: TGTGCCAGCAGCTTAGATAGGGGAGGAGAAGAGACCCAGTACTTC; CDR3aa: CASSLDRGGEETQYF
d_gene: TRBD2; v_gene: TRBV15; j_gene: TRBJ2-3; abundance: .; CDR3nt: TGTGCCACCAGCAGAGATAGGACTAGCGGAAGCACAGATACGCAGTATTTT; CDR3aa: CATSRDRTSGSTDTQYF
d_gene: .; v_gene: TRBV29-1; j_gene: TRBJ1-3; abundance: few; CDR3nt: TGCAGCGTGGCTACAGGGTTAGGTTCTGGAAACACCATATATTTT; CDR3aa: CSVATGLGSGNTIYF
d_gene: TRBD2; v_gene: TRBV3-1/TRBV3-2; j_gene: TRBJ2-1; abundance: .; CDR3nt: TGTGCCAGCAGCCAGATGACTAGCCTCGATGAGCAGTTCTTC; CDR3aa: CASSQMTSLDEQFF
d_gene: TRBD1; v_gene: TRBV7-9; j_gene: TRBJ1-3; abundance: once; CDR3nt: TGTGCCAGCAGCTGGGACAGGTGGGAAGGTAGCAGAAACACCATATATTTT; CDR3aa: CASSWDRWEGSRNTIYF
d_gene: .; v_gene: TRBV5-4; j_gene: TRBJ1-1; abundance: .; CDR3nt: TGTGCCAGCAGCTTGGGGCAGGGGTACACTGAAGCTTTCTTT; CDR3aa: CASSLGQGYTEAFF
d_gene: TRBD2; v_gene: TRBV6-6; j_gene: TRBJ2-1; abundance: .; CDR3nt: TGTGCCAGCAGTAAAAGCGGGAGTTCCTACAATGAGCAGTTCTTC; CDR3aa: CASSKSGSSYNEQFF
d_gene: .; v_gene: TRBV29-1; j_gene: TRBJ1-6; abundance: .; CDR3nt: TGCAGCGTTGAAGAGGCAGGGAAGGGTTCACCCCTCCACTTT; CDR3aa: CSVEEAGKGSPLHF
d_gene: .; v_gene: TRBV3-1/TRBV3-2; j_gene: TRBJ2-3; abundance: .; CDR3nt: TGTGCCAGCAGCCAAGACAACGGGGGTTTCACAGATACGCAGTATTTT; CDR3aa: CASSQDNGGFTDTQYF
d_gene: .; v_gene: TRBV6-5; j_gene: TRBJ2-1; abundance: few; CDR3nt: TGTGCCAGCACTCTGGGGCCCTACAATGAGCAGTTCTTC; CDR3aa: CASTLGPYNEQFF
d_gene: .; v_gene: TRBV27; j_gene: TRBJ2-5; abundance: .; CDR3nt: TGTGCCAGCAGTACCCTCAGGGGAACCCAGTACTTC; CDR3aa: CASSTLRGTQYF
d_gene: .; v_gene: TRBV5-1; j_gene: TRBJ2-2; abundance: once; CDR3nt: TGCGCCAGCAGCCGTGGTGGGGGGAAAACCGGGGAGCTGTTTTTT; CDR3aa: CASSRGGGKTGELFF
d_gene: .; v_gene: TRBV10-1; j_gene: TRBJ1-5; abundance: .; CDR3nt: TGCGCCAGCAGTGAGATTCGGGATCAGCCCCAGCATTTT; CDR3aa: CASSEIRDQPQHF
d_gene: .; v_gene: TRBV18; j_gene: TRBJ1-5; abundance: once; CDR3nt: TGTGCCAGCTCACCATATGATCAGCCCCAGCATTTT; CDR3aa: CASSPYDQPQHF
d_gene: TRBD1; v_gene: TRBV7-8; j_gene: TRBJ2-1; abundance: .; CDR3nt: TGTGCCAGCAGCTTGCCGGGACAGGGAATCTACAATGAGCAGTTCTTC; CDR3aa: CASSLPGQGIYNEQFF
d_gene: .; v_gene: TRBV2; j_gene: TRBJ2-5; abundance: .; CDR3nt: TGTGCCAGCAGTGCAAGACTAGGCGGAGAGACCCAGTACTTC; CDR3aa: CASSARLGGETQYF
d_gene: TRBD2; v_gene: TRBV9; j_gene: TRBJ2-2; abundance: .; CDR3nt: TGTGCCAGCAGCCCGCGGGGGGCTCAGAACACCGGGGAGCTGTTTTTT; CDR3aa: CASSPRGAQNTGELFF
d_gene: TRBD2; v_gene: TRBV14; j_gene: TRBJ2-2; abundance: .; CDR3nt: TGTGCCAGCAGCCGAGCGGGAAGCACCGGGGAGCTGTTTTTT; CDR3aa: CASSRAGSTGELFF
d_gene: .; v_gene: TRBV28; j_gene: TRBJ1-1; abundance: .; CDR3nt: TGTGCCAGCACCGAGCCCGGGGAGAACACTGAAGCTTTCTTT; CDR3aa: CASTEPGENTEAFF
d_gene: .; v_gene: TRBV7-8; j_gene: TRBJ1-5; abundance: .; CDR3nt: TGTGCCAGCAGCTTAGGGCGGAACAATCAGCCCCAGCATTTT; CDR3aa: CASSLGRNNQPQHF